This TCR beta chain was recovered during a study of blood T cell repertoires in COVID-19 (dated by TCRdb to the early 2020s). Study-wide context: Collaborator samples came from the United States, Italy and Spain and covered acute and convalescent phases of COVID-19. The material from the prospective study consisted of cDNA or gDNA derived from T cells, B-cell-depleted T cells, or PBMCs. The dataset comprised deeply sampled blood TCRbeta repertoires from subjects exposed to, actively infected with, or recovered from COVID-19. The repertoires were made available in a free public database intended to serve as a resource for research on the immune response to SARS-CoV-2. The samples were drawn from the first 160 participants of the ongoing ImmuneRACE study and from 950 to 1,500 subjects provided by 6 global collaborators. Sample metadata almost always included a de-identified subject ID, COVID-19 status, age in years and sex. HLA class I and class II types, where available, came from metadata supplied by the sample provider rather than from assay-based typing. On the study overall, not on this receptor specifically: Clinical and demographic metadata were provided uncurated, with the amount varying by source and participant.

There are 16 amino acids in the CDR3, from cysteine to phenylalanine inclusive. CDR3 DNA is the only sequence kept; it has 48 bases, read in frame from the first base. The germline V gene (reference sequence) supplies CDR1 LGHDT and CDR2 YNNKEL. The V end loses 6 bases and the J end loses 2 bases, and a stretch of 18 bases separates them. The immunoSEQ Assay, a bias-controlled multiplex PCR, was used to amplify TCRbeta CDR3 regions from genomic DNA. The study's own analysis went as follows. The number of nucleated cells in each sample was estimated by amplification of reference gene primers within the assay. To quantify the absolute abundance of each unique TCRbeta CDR3 rearrangement, sequence reads were collapsed and filtered. For each sample, productive Simpson clonality was calculated as the square root of Simpson's diversity index over productive rearrangements. As stored in TCRdb, this immuneACCESS dataset retains in-frame rearrangements with V and J assigned. A fraction of the clones does not appear; measured against another copy, unresolved V genes explain less than half of the discrepancy, and the remainder lacks a known reason. V and J calls and clone size are as listed in that table; D and trimming were resolved from the DNA. The sample has 200,000 to 250,000 clones on record, 70% to 90% of them singletons. The ten largest clonotypes hold about 0.95% of the sample.

On this clone: There is no known antigen for this receptor. The sample holds no much larger clone one base away, and base qualities are not on file.

Participants in the prospective study were enrolled through a virtual design, were aged about 18 to 90 years, and lived in roughly 25 United States geographic areas. In the prospective study, participants were assigned to cohorts based on the clinical history participants reported in a screening survey and a study questionnaire. Exposed participants were defined as having been in contact with someone with a PCR-confirmed or clinician-diagnosed COVID-19 case within 2 weeks of study entry. Each participant in the prospective study had whole blood, serum and a nasopharyngeal or oropharyngeal swab collected by mobile phlebotomists. Prospective study participants could optionally give additional blood draws and questionnaires over an approximately 2-month period. Prospective study blood samples were shipped either frozen or at room temperature before DNA extraction.

In this chain, TRBV3-1 (or the pseudogene TRBV3-2) is recombined with TRBJ2-3; a weak D assignment points to TRBD2 (5 bases agree). The source of this sequence is a man aged 50-59 years who had been exposed to COVID-19. The sequencing sample was made of PBMCs or T cells enriched from blood (not recorded which). The DNA reads TGTGCCAGCAGTCCGGAGGCTTTTTCGGCCACAGATACGCAGTATTTT. Its translation reads: CASSPEAFSATDTQYF.